This T cell receptor beta chain was obtained from a study of blood T cell repertoires in COVID-19. About the research overall: The origin of the acute and convalescent COVID-19 samples was the United States, Italy and Spain. T cells, B-cell-depleted T cells, or PBMCs provided the cDNA or gDNA that served as material.

V shed 0 bases and J 7 bases; nucleotides not matched to a gene: 14. The CDR3 is 18 amino acids. Germline lookup yields CDR1 SGHRS and CDR2 YFSETQ. Original methodology: Quantification of nucleated cells was approximated via reference gene primer amplification. TCRdb keeps only in-frame clones here, not all; method: immunoSEQ multiplex PCR. V and J calls and clone size are copied from that table; D and trimming were computed from the DNA. The table records over 200,000 clones, about 80% of them present only once. This TCR was sampled from a woman older than 75 with acute or convalescent COVID-19. The source material was peripheral blood. This chain joins TRBV5-1 and TRBJ2-2; 8 bases align to TRBD2. In nucleotides, the CDR3 is TGCGCCAGCAGCTTGGCCCCCGACGGGAGGGCCAAAAACGGGGAGCTGTTTTTT. Protein product: CASSLAPDGRAKNGELFF.